These 23 T cell receptor beta chains originate from one sample sequenced in a study of neurological immune-mediated disorders. From the 5' RACE reads, TCRdb called clonotypes with MiXCR, one entry per CDR3 protein. The table shows fewer than 45,000 distinct CDR3 sequences, with 2.5% occurring only once. Sequences were obtained from PBMCs. Receptor source: a man aged 25 to 40 with multiple sclerosis.

This clonotype was seen ten or more times. The chain has TRBV5-1 and TRBJ2-1, with 10 bases aligning to TRBD1. The CDR3 covers 15 residues. Trimming at V came to 3 bases and at J to 7 bases, leaving 7 bases not matched to a gene. Germline values: CDR1 SGHRS, CDR2 YFSETQ. The CDR3, as DNA: TGCGCCAGCAGCTATGACAGGGGGCCGGGGAATGAGCAGTTCTTC. It codes for CASSYDRGPGNEQFF.

At least ten counts were recorded for this clonotype. The gene calls are TRBV7-2 and TRBJ2-7; the D gene is possibly TRBD1 (6 bases). Trimming cost V 1 base and J 3 bases, with 10 bases left between them. The CDR3 is 14 amino acids. Germline assignment: CDR1 SGHTA and CDR2 FQGNSA. CDR3 nucleotide sequence: TGTGCCAGCAGCTTAGGAATCAGGGGCTACGAGCAGTACTTC. Its protein is CASSLGIRGYEQYF. Full variable domain (missing parts from reference TRBV7-2 and TRBJ2-7): GAGVSQSPSNKVTEKGKDVELRCDPISGHTALYWYRQSLGQGLEFLIYFQGNSAPDKSGLPSDRFSAERTGGSVSTLTIQRTQQEDSAVYLCASSLGIRGYEQYFGPGTRLTVT.

This clonotype has at least ten counts. The chain combines TRBV20-1 with TRBJ1-5, with 7 bases matching TRBD1. Germline V CDR1 and CDR2: DFQATT, SNEGSKA (reference sequence). V gave up 0 bases and J gave up 9 bases; unmatched junction bases: 11. The CDR3 is made up of 15 amino acids. CDR3 DNA: TGCAGTGCTAGAGATTTCGGACAGGCGTTTTGGCCCCAGCATTTT. Amino acids: CSARDFGQAFWPQHF.

This clonotype was recorded at least ten times. This rearrangement joins TRBV5-1 to TRBJ2-1, with 7 bases fitting TRBD2. There are 14 residues in the CDR3. The V gene end was trimmed by 0 bases and the J gene end by 7 bases; junction bases not matched to a gene: 4. In germline, CDR1 is SGHRS, CDR2 YFSETQ. CDR3 region: CASSLDLAVNEQFF. As DNA, the CDR3 is TGCGCCAGCAGCTTGGACCTAGCGGTGAATGAGCAGTTCTTC.

This clonotype came up many times. This rearrangement joins TRBV7-2 to TRBJ2-5, with 7 bases that match TRBD2. CDR1 is SGHTA and CDR2 is FQGNSA in the germline V gene. The CDR3 loop spans 15 amino acids. The V segment lost 4 bases and the J segment 3 bases; nucleotides outside the gene matches: 8. Here the CDR3 reads CASSSRRAGEETQYF. The CDR3 DNA sequence: TGTGCCAGCAGCTCCCGGCGCGCGGGGGAAGAGACCCAGTACTTC.

This clonotype has at least ten counts. The rearrangement uses TRBV20-1 and TRBJ1-6; TRBD1 is a possible D gene (5 bases). The CDR3 contains 20 residues. Germline CDR1 reads DFQATT; CDR2 reads SNEGSKA (reference sequence). Trimming removed 1 base at V and 0 bases at J, with 22 bases between. The CDR3 DNA sequence: TGCAGTGCTAGAGGGCCCCAGGGTGCGGGGCTCAGCTCCTATAATTCACCCCTCCACTTT. This encodes CSARGPQGAGLSSYNSPLHF.

This clonotype was observed many times. The rearrangement links TRBV3-1 to TRBJ2-1; 9 nucleotides agree with TRBD2. J lost 4 bases, V lost 6 bases, and 7 bases had no gene match. The CDR3 runs to 15 residues. Germline CDR1 is LGHDT and CDR2 is YNNKEL (reference sequence). The CDR3 DNA sequence: TGTGCCAGCAGGGGGGCGGGAGGGCCGTACAATGAGCAGTTCTTC. Translated: CASRGAGGPYNEQFF.

This clonotype was seen at least ten times. This sequence joins TRBV20-1 and TRBJ2-7; a possible D gene is TRBD1 (5 bases). The germline V gene has CDR1 DFQATT and CDR2 SNEGSKA (reference sequence). The CDR3 sequence is 15 residues long. Trimming took off 5 bases at V and 0 bases at J, with 17 bases between the two ends. CDR3: CSADSTASSSYEQYF. CDR3 sequence (DNA): TGCAGTGCTGACTCGACAGCCTCGAGCTCCTACGAGCAGTACTTC.

This clonotype appeared a single time. At one of its ends the junction is not consistent with the germline gene, which may arise from a read error. This chain connects TRBV7-3 to TRBJ2-3; TRBD1 matches at 8 bases. The CDR3 has 15 amino acids. CDR1 is SGHTA, CDR2 FQGTGA, per germline. The CDR3: CASSLRGQGTDTQYF. The CDR3 nucleotides are TGTGCCAGCAGTTTAAGGGGACAGGGCACAGATACGCAGTATTTT.

This clonotype was detected only a few times. A much larger clone differs by one base, so this may be a read error. The chain is built from TRBV25-1 and TRBJ1-6, with no clear D. This CDR3 contains 15 residues. Germline CDR1 and CDR2: MGHDK and SYGVNS. CDR3 sequence reads: CASSEWVGRDSPLNF. The CDR3 DNA reads TGTGCCAGCAGTGAATGGGTCGGGAGGGATTCACCCCTCAACTTT.

This clonotype was picked up many times. The chain links TRBV20-1 to TRBJ2-3, with D possibly TRBD2 on 7 matching bases. The CDR3 totals 15 residues. V was cut by 2 bases and J by 2 bases, with 14 bases left in between. Germline V gene data show CDR1 as DFQATT and CDR2 as SNEGSKA (reference sequence). The CDR3 DNA is TGCAGTGCTAGATCCCGGGGGGCGGACACAGATACGCAGTATTTT. Encoded protein: CSARSRGADTDTQYF.

This clonotype was observed many times. The chain links TRBV5-5 to TRBJ1-5; D is undetermined. V was cut by 2 bases and J by 5 bases, with 5 bases left in between. The CDR3 sequence is 12 residues long. Germline V CDR1 and CDR2: SGHKS, YYEKEE (reference sequence). Here the CDR3 DNA reads TGTGCCAGCAGCTTACGCGATCAGCCCCAGCATTTT. Amino acids: CASSLRDQPQHF.

By share, this clonotype ranks as medium-sized (0.01 to 0.1%). The chain combines TRBV6-4 with TRBJ2-1, with 8 nucleotides matching TRBD2. Germline V CDR1 and CDR2: MRHNA, SNTAGT. The V segment lost 5 bases and the J segment 8 bases; nucleotides outside the gene matches: 17. This CDR3 has 17 residues. CDR3: CASSPYGDGGAGDEQFF. The CDR3 region has the DNA TGTGCCAGCAGTCCTTACGGAGACGGGGGGGCCGGGGATGAGCAGTTCTTC.

This chain links TRBV6-4 with TRBJ2-1; 7 bases align to TRBD2. V trimming: 10 bases; J trimming: 9 bases; junction bases outside the gene matches: 12. Germline V gene sequence: CDR1 MRHNA, CDR2 SNTAGT. The CDR3 runs to 13 residues. CDR3 DNA sequence: TGTGCCACTGCGGCGCGGGAGCTTTCTGAGCAGTTCTTC. It specifies CATAARELSEQFF.

Many counts were recorded for this clonotype. The chain employs TRBV7-9 and TRBJ2-5; D is possibly TRBD1 or TRBD2 (5 bases each). Trimming shortened V by 2 bases and J by 1 base, and 8 bases separated the two germline ends. The CDR3 runs 14 residues. CDR1 SEHNR and CDR2 FQNEAQ come from the germline V gene (reference sequence). The DNA for the CDR3 is TGTGCCAGCAGCTTACAGGGACCCCAAGAGACCCAGTACTTC. As protein: CASSLQGPQETQYF.

There are many counts of this clonotype. The chain combines TRBV11-2 with TRBJ2-3; D remains unclear. Germline V gene sequence: CDR1 SGHAT, CDR2 FQNNGV. V was cut by 4 bases and J by 4 bases, with 18 bases left in between. The CDR3 runs 16 residues. Written as DNA, the CDR3 is TGTGCCAGCAGCTCATACCCCCAGGAGTTCGCAGATACGCAGTATTTT. Its translation is CASSSYPQEFADTQYF.

This clonotype has at least ten counts. V is TRBV12-3 or TRBV12-4 and J is TRBJ2-7; D not resolved. The V gene lost 3 bases and the J gene lost 2 bases, with 8 bases spanning the gap. This CDR3 has 13 amino acids. CDR3 region: CASSLYLAYEQYF. In DNA form, the CDR3 reads TGTGCCAGCAGTTTGTACCTCGCCTACGAGCAGTACTTC.

The chain recombines TRBV11-1 with TRBJ2-2; D is possibly TRBD1 (5 bases). CDR3 length equals 15 residues. The germline V gene encodes CDR1 SGHAT and CDR2 FQDESV (reference sequence). Trimming took 5 bases from V and 1 from J, leaving 11 bases between them. CDR3 in amino acids: CASSLRAVNTGELFF. CDR3 nucleotide sequence: TGTGCCAGCAGCCTCAGGGCCGTGAACACCGGGGAGCTGTTTTTT.

This clonotype was detected many times. CDR3 in DNA: TGCGCCAGCAGCTTACAGGGGACTAATGAAAAACTGTTTTTT. Translation: CASSLQGTNEKLFF. The J gene is TRBJ1-4, the V gene TRBV5-1; 7 nucleotides agree with TRBD1. Germline CDR1 reads SGHRS; CDR2 reads YFSETQ. The junction had 0 bases not matched to a gene; V was cut back by 2 bases and J by 2 bases. This CDR3 spans 14 amino acids.

There are many counts of this clonotype. CDR3 sequence: CSARASGGLAKNIQYF. The CDR3 DNA sequence: TGCAGTGCTAGAGCTAGCGGGGGGTTAGCCAAAAACATTCAGTACTTC. V and J are TRBV20-1 and TRBJ2-4, with TRBD2 matching 11 bases. Germline trimming cut 1 base from V and 0 bases from J; bases unmatched to any gene: 2. The CDR3 is made up of 16 amino acids. CDR1 and CDR2 (germline): DFQATT, SNEGSKA (reference sequence).

This clonotype was recorded at least ten times. The rearrangement uses TRBV27 and TRBJ2-5; D may correspond to TRBD1 or TRBD2 (5 bases each). The CDR3 is 12 residues long. CDR1 is MNHEY, CDR2 SMNVEV, per germline (reference sequence). The V end was cut by 7 bases, the J end by 7 bases, with 13 bases between. The chain's CDR3 is CASTGREGTQYF. The CDR3, as DNA: TGTGCCAGCACGGGACGGGAAGGGACCCAGTACTTC.

This clonotype came up many times. V is TRBV20-1 and J is TRBJ2-3; 9 bases agree with TRBD1. The length of the CDR3 is 14 residues. Germline V gene data show CDR1 as DFQATT and CDR2 as SNEGSKA (reference sequence). The CDR3 sequence: CSGAPGQGTDTQYF. The CDR3 coding sequence is TGCAGCGGGGCTCCGGGACAGGGTACAGATACGCAGTATTTT.

This clonotype was recorded many times. The chain combines TRBV12-3 or TRBV12-4 with TRBJ2-7, with TRBD1 matching over 7 bases. This CDR3 spans 15 amino acids. The V gene end was trimmed by 3 bases and the J gene end by 3 bases; junction bases not matched to a gene: 8. The CDR3 loop is CASSFGRGFGYEQYF. The CDR3 DNA reads as TGTGCCAGCAGTTTTGGCAGGGGGTTTGGCTACGAGCAGTACTTC.